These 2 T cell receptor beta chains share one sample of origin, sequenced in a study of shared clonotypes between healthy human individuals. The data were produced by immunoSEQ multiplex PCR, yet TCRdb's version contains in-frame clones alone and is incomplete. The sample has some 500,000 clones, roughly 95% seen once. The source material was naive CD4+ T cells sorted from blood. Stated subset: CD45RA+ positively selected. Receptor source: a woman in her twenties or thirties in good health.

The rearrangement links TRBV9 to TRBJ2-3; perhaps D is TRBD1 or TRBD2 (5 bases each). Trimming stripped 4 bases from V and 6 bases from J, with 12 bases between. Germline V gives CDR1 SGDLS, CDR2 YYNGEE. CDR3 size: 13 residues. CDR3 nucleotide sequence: TGTGCCAGCAGCCTGGACTGGGGGGATACGCAGTATTTT. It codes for CASSLDWGDTQYF.

This chain's CDR3 is CASSQVPQGSEQFF. CDR3 in DNA: TGCGCCAGCAGCCAAGTACCACAGGGTAGTGAGCAGTTCTTC. The chain is built from TRBV4-1 and TRBJ2-1; D perhaps matches TRBD1 (6 bases). The CDR3 sequence is 14 residues long. Trimming shortened V by 1 base and J by 9 bases, and 13 bases separated the two germline ends. CDR1 is MGHRA, CDR2 YSYEKL, per germline.